This T cell receptor (beta chain) derives from a study of CD8+CD57+ T cells in acquired aplastic anemia. On the study more broadly: For CD4+ cells, healthy donors had an average of approximately 9.8 million reads. Study results and limitations: Between patients and controls, approximately 29 CD8+ CDR3 sequences were found in common.

A remark on this clonotype: The target antigen is unknown.

The study profiled TCR beta VDJ and CDR3 using genomic DNA as template. TCRdb re-called the reads through MiXCR, storing one row per CDR3 protein. The sample lists roughly 80,000 distinct CDR3 sequences; about 45% were seen once. V lost 5 bases to trimming and J lost 0 bases; unmatched junction nucleotides: 6. Germline CDR1 is PRHDT and CDR2 is FYEKMQ (reference sequence). This CDR3 spans 16 amino acids. What was sequenced was sorted CD4+, CD8+, or CD8+CD57+ T cells (not recorded which) from PBMCs. V and J are TRBV13 and TRBJ1-4, with TRBD1 matching over 7 bases. The sequence came from a human donor in good health, serving as a control. Here the CDR3 reads CASSHRDSATNEKLFF. For the CDR3, the DNA is TGTGCCAGCAGCCACCGGGACAGCGCAACTAATGAAAAACTGTTTTTT.